This TCR beta chain was identified in a study of patients and donors after allogeneic stem cell transplantation. V lost 6 bases to trimming and J lost 7 bases, with 12 bases between them. CDR3 length equals 12 residues. Via MiXCR, TCRdb re-called the RT-PCR reads, giving one row per CDR3 protein. The table has 100,000 to 120,000 distinct CDR3 sequences, around 38% seen once. The chain couples TRBV12-3 or TRBV12-4 to TRBJ1-1; weak D call: TRBD1 (6 bases). The receptor's source is a human donor who was either an allogeneic HSCT recipient or a stem cell or donor lymphocyte infusion donor (not recorded which). It is not recorded whose cells these are; they may come from a transplant donor. Source material: blood, either unsorted or a sorted T cell fraction (not recorded which). CDR3 nucleotide sequence: TGTGCCAGCAGCCGGACAGAGATTGAAGCTTTCTTT. It codes for CASSRTEIEAFF.